Below, 20 T cell receptor beta chains from the same sample are listed, as sequenced in a study of cytomegalovirus exposure and HLA in healthy donors. Generated by immunoSEQ multiplex PCR, the TCRdb table keeps only in-frame clones and is missing some. The sample gives around 180,000 clones, more than 75% of which show up once; roughly 1.5% is in the top ten. Sequenced material: PBMCs. The receptors originated from a woman younger than 35 in good health and CMV-seronegative.

V and J are TRBV2 and TRBJ1-1; D is unclear. Germline CDR1 reads SNHLY; CDR2 reads FYNNEI. The germline V and J ends were trimmed by 3 bases and 4 bases, with 15 bases remaining between them. The CDR3 extends over 15 amino acids. The CDR3 sequence is CASSEVEGLGTEAFF. The CDR3 coding sequence is TGTGCCAGCAGTGAGGTAGAGGGATTAGGCACTGAAGCTTTCTTT.

This clone was found once. V and J are TRBV6-1 and TRBJ2-7, with 7 bases lining up with TRBD2. The CDR3 consists of 13 residues. V was clipped by 8 bases and J by 6 bases; unmatched bases: 10. Germline V gene lookup returns CDR1 MNHNS and CDR2 SASEGT. The CDR3 sequence: CASSWRERIEQYF. Here the CDR3 DNA reads TGTGCCAGCTCCTGGCGGGAGAGGATCGAGCAGTACTTC.

This clone was seen more than once but under ten times. The CDR3 nucleotides are TGTGCCAGCGGTCAGAACATCTATGGCTACACCTTC. Its translation is CASGQNIYGYTF. This chain uses TRBV7-2 with TRBJ1-2; D call uncertain. Trimming cost V 8 bases and J 4 bases, with 11 bases left between them. Germline values: CDR1 SGHTA, CDR2 FQGNSA. The CDR3 is made up of 12 amino acids.

The rearrangement uses TRBV30 and TRBJ2-4, with D possibly matching TRBD2 (6 bases). CDR1 and CDR2 from the germline V gene are GTSNPN and SVGIG (reference sequence). The V end was cut by 4 bases, the J end by 9 bases, with 16 bases between. The CDR3 sequence is 13 residues long. CDR3 DNA sequence: TGTGCCTGGACGCGTCGCGGGGACGGCATTCAGTACTTC. Translating it yields CAWTRRGDGIQYF.

This clone was detected once. The gene calls are TRBV13 and TRBJ2-1, with TRBD2 identical over 10 bases. With 3 bases clipped from V and 3 bases from J, the junction kept 5 bases outside the gene matches. The CDR3 is 16 amino acids. CDR1 and CDR2 from the germline V gene are PRHDT and FYEKMQ (reference sequence). DNA for the CDR3: TGTGCCAGCAGCTTTATAGCGGGAGGATACTACAATGAGCAGTTCTTC. Translation gives CASSFIAGGYYNEQFF.

V and J are TRBV23-1 and TRBJ1-1; D perhaps matches TRBD1 (5 bases). TRBV23-1 is identified as an open reading frame with a role that is uncertain. The CDR3 covers 12 residues. V was shortened by 5 bases and J by 7 bases, with 11 bases between the two germline ends. This chain's CDR3 is CASSVRVCEAFF. For the CDR3, the DNA is TGCGCCAGCAGTGTCAGGGTTTGTGAAGCTTTCTTT.

The J gene is TRBJ1-2, the V gene TRBV9, with D uncertain. Trimming cost V 3 bases and J 8 bases, with 20 bases left between them. The CDR3 runs 15 residues. Germline V gives CDR1 SGDLS, CDR2 YYNGEE. The CDR3 nucleotides are TGTGCCAGCAGCGCTAAAAGCCGGCGGCAGAAAGGCTACACCTTC. This sequence encodes CASSAKSRRQKGYTF.

This clone was seen a handful of times. V is TRBV10-1 and J is TRBJ1-2, with D unclear. V dropped 3 bases and J dropped 2 bases, with 7 bases sitting between them. Looked up from germline, CDR1 is WNHNN and CDR2 is SYGVQD (reference sequence). The CDR3 is 13 amino acids. The CDR3 is CASSESRNYGYTF. Written as DNA, the CDR3 is TGCGCCAGCAGTGAAAGCAGGAACTATGGCTACACCTTC.

This chain uses TRBV7-9 with TRBJ2-7; 9 positions match TRBD1. The length of the CDR3 is 15 residues. Germline V gene data show CDR1 as SEHNR and CDR2 as FQNEAQ (reference sequence). Trimming cost V 3 bases and J 2 bases; bases outside gene matches: 5. For the CDR3, the DNA is TGTGCCAGCAGCTTGACCGGGACAGGGACCTACGAGCAGTACTTC. Protein: CASSLTGTGTYEQYF.

A few counts support this clone. This sequence joins TRBV27 and TRBJ1-2, with TRBD1 matching over 11 bases. This CDR3 spans 15 amino acids. The ends lost 0 bases at V and 4 bases at J; junction bases unmatched: 1. Germline loops: CDR1 MNHEY, CDR2 SMNVEV (reference sequence). CDR3 coding DNA: TGTGCCAGCAGTTTATCCGGGACAGGGGGCTATGGCTACACCTTC. As protein: CASSLSGTGGYGYTF.

V gene TRBV6-1 combines with J gene TRBJ1-1, with D perhaps matching TRBD1 (5 bases). CDR3 length equals 16 residues. Germline loops: CDR1 MNHNS, CDR2 SASEGT. V shed 3 bases and J shed 6 bases, with 20 bases lying between them. CDR3 in DNA: TGTGCCAGCAGTGAGAAGACAGTCCCGACGGCCCCTGAAGCTTTCTTT. Its translation is CASSEKTVPTAPEAFF.

The chain couples TRBV9 to TRBJ2-7; D gene ambiguous. Germline loops: CDR1 SGDLS, CDR2 YYNGEE. V lost 0 bases and J 5 bases, leaving 9 bases between the germline ends. The CDR3 totals 13 residues. For the CDR3, the DNA is TGTGCCAGCAGCGTAGATCCCACTGACGAGCAGTACTTC. Encoded protein: CASSVDPTDEQYF.

This clone was counted a single time. The chain is built from TRBV9 and TRBJ2-3; D is perhaps TRBD1 (6 bases). The germline V and J ends were trimmed by 3 bases and 3 bases, with 17 bases remaining between them. CDR3 size: 16 residues. Germline assignment: CDR1 SGDLS and CDR2 YYNGEE. The CDR3 DNA reads as TGTGCCAGCAGCGGAAAGGGGGAGAGGAATACAGATACGCAGTATTTT. It codes for CASSGKGERNTDTQYF.

The chain has TRBV7-9 and TRBJ2-7, with D perhaps matching TRBD1 (6 bases). Germline CDR1 reads SEHNR; CDR2 reads FQNEAQ (reference sequence). CDR3 size: 15 residues. V lost 4 bases, J lost 0 bases, and 13 bases lay in between. The CDR3 is CASSSLGDNSYEQYF. CDR3 nucleotides: TGTGCCAGCAGCTCCTTAGGGGACAACTCCTACGAGCAGTACTTC.

This clone is a singleton in its sample. The chain recombines TRBV18 with TRBJ1-3; TRBD1 matches at 7 bases. The CDR3 has 15 residues. J was trimmed by 0 bases and V by 3 bases; bases with no gene match: 2. Germline V gives CDR1 KGHSH, CDR2 LQKENI. The CDR3 coding sequence is TGTGCCAGCTCACCGGGACAGAGCTCTGGAAACACCATATATTTT. The encoded protein is CASSPGQSSGNTIYF.

The rearrangement links TRBV10-3 to TRBJ2-3, with TRBD2 matching over 10 bases. From germline, CDR1 is ENHRY and CDR2 SYGVKD. CDR3 length equals 17 residues. J lost 0 bases, V lost 4 bases, and 7 bases had no gene match. CDR3 sequence reads: CAISVLKRGGSTDTQYF. In nucleotides, the CDR3 is TGTGCCATCAGTGTTTTAAAGCGGGGGGGGAGCACAGATACGCAGTATTTT.

The chain uses TRBV5-6 and TRBJ2-6; D perhaps matches TRBD1 (5 bases). The V gene's germline CDR1 is SGHDT and CDR2 YYEEEE. V shed 2 bases and J shed 0 bases, with 12 bases lying between them. The CDR3 contains 17 residues. CDR3 in DNA: TGTGCCAGCAGCTTCGCCGACAGAGTCTCTGGGGCCAACGTCCTGACTTTC. Amino acid sequence: CASSFADRVSGANVLTF.

The chain has TRBV2 and TRBJ2-6, with D uncertain. Germline lookup yields CDR1 SNHLY and CDR2 FYNNEI. V was trimmed by 7 bases and J by 0 bases, leaving 7 bases between them. The CDR3 has 14 residues. CDR3 residues: CASKESSGANVLTF. As DNA, the CDR3 is TGTGCCAGCAAAGAGAGCTCTGGGGCCAACGTCCTGACTTTC. The variable domain in full, with the rest retrieved from reference TRBV2 and TRBJ2-6, is EPEVTQTPSHQVTQMGQEVILRCVPISNHLYFYWYRQILGQKVEFLVSFYNNEISEKSEIFDDQFSVERPDGSNFTLKIRSTKLEDSAMYFCASKESSGANVLTFGAGSRLTVL.

The chain employs TRBV29-1 and TRBJ2-7; possible D gene TRBD1, 6 bases. The V and J ends lost 7 bases and 1 base respectively, with 17 bases between them. Looked up from germline, CDR1 is SQVTM and CDR2 is ANQGSEA. This CDR3 spans 14 amino acids. The CDR3 loop reads CSALTGAMSYEQYF. The CDR3 DNA reads as TGCAGCGCCCTGACAGGAGCGATGTCCTACGAGCAGTACTTC.

This chain joins TRBV10-3 and TRBJ2-7, with 8 bases lining up with TRBD1. The CDR3 length is 17 residues. V lost 0 bases and J lost 5; bases outside the gene matches: 12. Germline CDR1 reads ENHRY; CDR2 reads SYGVKD. As DNA, the CDR3 is TGTGCCATCAGTGAGTCGGGTGAATGGACAGGGTCACACGAGCAGTACTTC. This sequence encodes CAISESGEWTGSHEQYF.